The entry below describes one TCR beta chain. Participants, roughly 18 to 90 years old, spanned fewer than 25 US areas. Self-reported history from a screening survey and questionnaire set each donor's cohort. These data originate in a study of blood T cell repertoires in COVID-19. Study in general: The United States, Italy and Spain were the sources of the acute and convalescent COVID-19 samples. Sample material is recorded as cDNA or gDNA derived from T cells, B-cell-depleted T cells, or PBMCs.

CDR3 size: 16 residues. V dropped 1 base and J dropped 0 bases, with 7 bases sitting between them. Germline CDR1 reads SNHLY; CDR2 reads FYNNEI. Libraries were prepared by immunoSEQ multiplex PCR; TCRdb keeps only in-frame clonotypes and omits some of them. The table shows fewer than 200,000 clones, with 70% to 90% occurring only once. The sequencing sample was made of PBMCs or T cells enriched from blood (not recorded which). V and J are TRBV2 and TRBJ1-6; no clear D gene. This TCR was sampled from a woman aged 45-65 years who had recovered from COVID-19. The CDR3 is CASSEVYGSYNSPLHF. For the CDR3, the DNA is TGTGCCAGCAGTGAAGTTTACGGCTCCTATAATTCACCCCTCCACTTT.